This T cell receptor beta chain was identified in a study of cytomegalovirus exposure and HLA in healthy donors. Study in general: Among the 300 to 500 donors who were genotyped, about 80% fell in the genetic ancestry cluster that is associated with self-reported Caucasian donors. Study-level findings and limits: The classifier was said to identify cytomegalovirus status with high specificity and sensitivity. Testing in vitro showed a few CMV-associated chains specific for CMV antigens.

With regard to this clone: Its matching antigen is unknown.

The PCR ran on 60 Vbeta and 13 Jbeta primers. Some clones are missing from TCRdb's copy, which holds only in-frame ones; the method was immunoSEQ multiplex PCR. This table has roughly 100,000 clones, around 73% appearing once. Input material: PBMCs. This clonotype was sampled from a man aged 30-40 years in good health and CMV-seronegative.

For the CDR3, the DNA is TGTGCCAGCAGTTGGCGCGCCGGGGACACTGAAGCTTTCTTT. Its translation is CASSWRAGDTEAFF. The V gene is TRBV6-1, the J gene TRBJ1-1; D is unresolved. Trimming pared 5 bases from V and 3 bases from J, leaving 13 bases between. Germline CDR1 is MNHNS and CDR2 is SASEGT. The CDR3 has 14 amino acids.